This T cell receptor (beta chain) was recovered during a study of shared clonotypes between healthy human individuals. Measured with immunoSEQ multiplex PCR; TCRdb has only the in-frame clones, and not every one. The data show about 870,000 clones, with about 92% seen just once and approximately 25% held by the top ten. CDR1 is SQVTM and CDR2 is ANQGSEA in the germline V gene. The V end was cut by 7 bases, the J end by 5 bases, with 21 bases between. This CDR3 contains 15 residues. Naive CD8 cells lacked CD45RO, underwent positive selection for CCR7 and left out terminally differentiated effector memory CD45RA+ cells. Only one count was recorded for this clone.

Sequencing input: naive CD8+ T cells sorted from blood. The source of this sequence is a man aged 25-40 years in good health. V usage is TRBV29-1 and J usage is TRBJ2-1; D is uncertain. The CDR3 loop is CSGGRPDKENNEQFF. In nucleotides, the CDR3 is TGCAGCGGAGGAAGGCCGGATAAAGAGAACAATGAGCAGTTCTTC.